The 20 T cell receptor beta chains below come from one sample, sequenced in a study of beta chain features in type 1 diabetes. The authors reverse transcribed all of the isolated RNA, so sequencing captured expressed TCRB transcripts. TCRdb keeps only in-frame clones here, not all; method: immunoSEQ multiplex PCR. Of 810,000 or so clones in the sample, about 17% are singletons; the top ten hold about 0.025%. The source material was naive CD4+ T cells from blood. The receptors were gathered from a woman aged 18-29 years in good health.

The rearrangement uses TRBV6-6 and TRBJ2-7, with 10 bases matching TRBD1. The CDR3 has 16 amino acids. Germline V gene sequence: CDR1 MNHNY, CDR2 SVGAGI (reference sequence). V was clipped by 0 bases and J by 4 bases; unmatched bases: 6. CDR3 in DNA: TGTGCCAGCAGTTACTCGGGACAGGGGAGGGGGTACGAGCAGTACTTC. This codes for CASSYSGQGRGYEQYF.

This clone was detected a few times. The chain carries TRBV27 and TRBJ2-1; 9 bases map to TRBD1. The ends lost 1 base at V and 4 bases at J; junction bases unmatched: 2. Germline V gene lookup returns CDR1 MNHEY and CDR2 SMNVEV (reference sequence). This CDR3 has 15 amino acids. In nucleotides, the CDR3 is TGTGCCAGCAGTTTATTTGGGACAGGGTACAATGAGCAGTTCTTC. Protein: CASSLFGTGYNEQFF.

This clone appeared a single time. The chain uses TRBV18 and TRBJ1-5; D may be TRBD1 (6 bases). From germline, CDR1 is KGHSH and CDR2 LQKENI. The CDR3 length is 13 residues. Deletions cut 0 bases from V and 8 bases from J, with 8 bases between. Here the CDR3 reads CASSPPEGEPQHF. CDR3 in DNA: TGTGCCAGCTCACCACCGGAGGGGGAGCCCCAGCATTTT.

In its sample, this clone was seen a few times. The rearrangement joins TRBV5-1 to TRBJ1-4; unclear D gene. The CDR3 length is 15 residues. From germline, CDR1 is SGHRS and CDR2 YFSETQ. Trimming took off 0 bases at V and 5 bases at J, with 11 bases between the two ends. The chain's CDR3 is CASSLVGFGNEKLFF. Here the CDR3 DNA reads TGCGCCAGCAGCTTGGTAGGATTCGGAAATGAAAAACTGTTTTTT.

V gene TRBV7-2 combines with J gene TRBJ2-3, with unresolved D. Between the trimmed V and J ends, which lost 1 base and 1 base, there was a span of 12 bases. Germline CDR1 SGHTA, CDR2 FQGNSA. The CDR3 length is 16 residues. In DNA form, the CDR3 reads TGTGCCAGCAGCTTAGTTGGAGCGTCTGGCACAGATACGCAGTATTTT. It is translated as CASSLVGASGTDTQYF.

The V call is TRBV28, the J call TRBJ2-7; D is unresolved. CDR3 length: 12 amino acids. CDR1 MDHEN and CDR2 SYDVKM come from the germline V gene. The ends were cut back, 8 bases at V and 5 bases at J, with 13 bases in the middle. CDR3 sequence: CASLTGRNEQYF. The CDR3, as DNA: TGTGCCAGCCTTACCGGACGGAACGAGCAGTACTTC.

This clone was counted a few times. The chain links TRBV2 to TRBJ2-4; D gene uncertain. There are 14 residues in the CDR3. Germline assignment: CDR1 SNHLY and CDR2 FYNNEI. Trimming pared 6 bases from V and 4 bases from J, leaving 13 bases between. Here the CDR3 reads CASSSSTGKNIQYF. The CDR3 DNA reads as TGTGCCAGCAGCTCCTCCACTGGGAAAAACATTCAGTACTTC.

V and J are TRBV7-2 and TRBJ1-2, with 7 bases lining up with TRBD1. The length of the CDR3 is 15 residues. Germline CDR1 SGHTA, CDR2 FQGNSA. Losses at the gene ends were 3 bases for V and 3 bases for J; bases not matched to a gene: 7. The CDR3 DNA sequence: TGTGCCAGCAGCTTCTTCCGGGACAGCGACTATGGCTACACCTTC. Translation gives CASSFFRDSDYGYTF.

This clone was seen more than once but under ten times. CDR3 protein: CASSLQGLERNTIYF. In DNA, the CDR3 is TGTGCCAGCAGTTTACAGGGACTGGAGCGGAACACCATATATTTT. V is TRBV28 and J is TRBJ1-3; D might be TRBD1 (5 bases). The germline CDR1 and CDR2 sequences are MDHEN and SYDVKM. Trimming shortened V by 2 bases and J by 7 bases, and 15 bases separated the two germline ends. The CDR3 sequence is 15 residues long.

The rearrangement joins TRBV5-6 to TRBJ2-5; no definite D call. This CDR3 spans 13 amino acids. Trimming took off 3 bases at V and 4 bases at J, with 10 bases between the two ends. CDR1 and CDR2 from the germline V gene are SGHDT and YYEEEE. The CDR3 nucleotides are TGTGCCAGCAGCTCCCACCTCGGAGAGACCCAGTACTTC. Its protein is CASSSHLGETQYF.

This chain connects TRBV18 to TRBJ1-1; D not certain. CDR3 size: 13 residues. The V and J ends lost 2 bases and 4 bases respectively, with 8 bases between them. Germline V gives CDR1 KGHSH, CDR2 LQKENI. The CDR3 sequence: CASSPDEGTEAFF. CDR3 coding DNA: TGTGCCAGCTCACCAGACGAGGGCACTGAAGCTTTCTTT.

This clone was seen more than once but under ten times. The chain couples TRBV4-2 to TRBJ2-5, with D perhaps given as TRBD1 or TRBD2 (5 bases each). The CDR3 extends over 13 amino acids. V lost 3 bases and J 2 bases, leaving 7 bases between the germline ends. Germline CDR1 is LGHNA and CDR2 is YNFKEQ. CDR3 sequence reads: CASSQGDQETQYF. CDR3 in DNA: TGTGCCAGCAGCCAGGGGGATCAAGAGACCCAGTACTTC.

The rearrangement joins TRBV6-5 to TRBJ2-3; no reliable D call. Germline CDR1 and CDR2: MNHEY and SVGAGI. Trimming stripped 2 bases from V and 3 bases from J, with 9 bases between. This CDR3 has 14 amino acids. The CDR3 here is CASSYNGPTDTQYF. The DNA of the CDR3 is TGTGCCAGCAGTTACAATGGACCGACAGATACGCAGTATTTT.

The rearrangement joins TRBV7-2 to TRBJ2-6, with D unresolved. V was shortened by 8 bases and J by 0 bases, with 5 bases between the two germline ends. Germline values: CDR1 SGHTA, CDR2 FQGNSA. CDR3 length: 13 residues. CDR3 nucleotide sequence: TGTGCCAGCGCCATCTCTGGGGCCAACGTCCTGACTTTC. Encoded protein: CASAISGANVLTF.

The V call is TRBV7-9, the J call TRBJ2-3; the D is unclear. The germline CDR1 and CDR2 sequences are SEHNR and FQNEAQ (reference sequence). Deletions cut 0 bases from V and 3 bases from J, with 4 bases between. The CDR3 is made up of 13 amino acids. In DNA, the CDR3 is TGTGCCAGCAGCTTAGCGCTAACAGATACGCAGTATTTT. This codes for CASSLALTDTQYF.

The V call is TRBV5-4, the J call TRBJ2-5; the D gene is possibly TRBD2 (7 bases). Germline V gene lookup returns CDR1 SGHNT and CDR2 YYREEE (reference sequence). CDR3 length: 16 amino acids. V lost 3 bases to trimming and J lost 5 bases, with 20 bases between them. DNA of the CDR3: TGTGCCAGCAGCTCCAGGGTGGGAGGGGGTTTTGAGACCCAGTACTTC. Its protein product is CASSSRVGGGFETQYF.

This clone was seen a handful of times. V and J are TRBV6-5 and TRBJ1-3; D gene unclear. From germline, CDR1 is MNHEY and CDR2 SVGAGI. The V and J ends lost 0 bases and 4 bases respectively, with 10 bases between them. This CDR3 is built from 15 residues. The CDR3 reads CASSYSKGRGNTIYF. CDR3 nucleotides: TGTGCCAGCAGTTACTCGAAGGGAAGAGGAAACACCATATATTTT.

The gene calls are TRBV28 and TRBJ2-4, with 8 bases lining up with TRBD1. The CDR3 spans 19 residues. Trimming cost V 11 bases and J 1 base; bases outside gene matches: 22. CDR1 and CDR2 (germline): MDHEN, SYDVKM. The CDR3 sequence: CAARRDRGYSRSAKNIQYF. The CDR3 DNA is TGTGCCGCCCGGAGAGACAGGGGATATTCTAGGAGCGCCAAAAACATTCAGTACTTC.

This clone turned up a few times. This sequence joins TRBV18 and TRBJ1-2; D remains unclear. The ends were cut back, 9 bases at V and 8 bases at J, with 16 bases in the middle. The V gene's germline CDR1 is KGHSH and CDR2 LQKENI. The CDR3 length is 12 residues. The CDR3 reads CASYAPGGGYTF. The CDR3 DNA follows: TGTGCCAGTTACGCACCGGGTGGCGGCTACACCTTC.

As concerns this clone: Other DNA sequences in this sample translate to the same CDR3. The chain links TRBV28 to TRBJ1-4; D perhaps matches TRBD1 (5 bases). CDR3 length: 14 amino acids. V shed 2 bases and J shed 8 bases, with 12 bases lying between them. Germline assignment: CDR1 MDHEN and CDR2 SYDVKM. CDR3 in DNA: TGTGCCAGCAGTTTAAGCGGGACCCACGAAAAACTGTTTTTT. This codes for CASSLSGTHEKLFF.